Listed below are T cell receptor beta chains from one sample, sequenced in a study of early T cells in non-severe SARS-CoV-2 infection. Each CDR3 protein gets one entry after TCRdb re-called the 5' RACE reads with MiXCR. This sample has about 79,000 distinct CDR3 sequences, with about 11% found just once. The sample consisted of whole blood. The receptors here all came from an adult who was a healthcare worker with PCR-confirmed SARS-CoV-2 infection or an uninfected control (not recorded which). The conserved cysteine and the conserved F or W are not part of the CDR3 here. Fields, in order: V gene, J gene, CDR3 length, CDR3 protein.

TRBV29-1	TRBJ2-5	14	SVRLTGTGMRGTQY
TRBV5-4	TRBJ2-7	11	ATGTEDLYEQY
TRBV7-8	TRBJ1-1	12	ASSPQGGETEAF
TRBV12-3/TRBV12-4	TRBJ1-1	12	ASTGTGYDTEAF
TRBV6-5	TRBJ1-5	8	AAGFGAQH
TRBV25-1	TRBJ2-2	12	ATQGYRLSGELF
TRBV11-2	TRBJ1-1	15	ASSPFLGGEGNTEAF
TRBV7-8	TRBJ1-5	15	ASSPEPGQGQNQPQH
TRBV7-2	TRBJ2-4	10	ASSLSPNIQY
TRBV2	TRBJ1-5	9	ASSEDRVQH
TRBV29-1	TRBJ1-1	13	SVESAGGWYTEAF
TRBV27	TRBJ1-1	16	ASSLRAQPLPLNTEAF
TRBV6-2/TRBV6-3	TRBJ2-3	10	ASSYSTGPQY
TRBV3-1	TRBJ1-1	11	ASSRRGVTEAF
TRBV11-2	TRBJ2-1	13	ASSSSGGAANEQF
TRBV7-2	TRBJ2-4	11	ASRAPEGYIQY
TRBV10-2	TRBJ2-7	10	ASSPQAYEQY
TRBV20-1	TRBJ2-5	11	SASLRVAETQY
TRBV4-2	TRBJ2-5	14	ASSQARAGGQETQY
TRBV24-1	TRBJ2-3	13	ATSESGSPTDTQY
TRBV25-1	TRBJ2-3	9	ASIGGEAQY